The source of this TCR beta chain is a study of shared clonotypes between healthy human individuals. V lost 0 bases, J lost 5 bases, and 14 bases lay in between. The CDR3 extends over 15 amino acids. Germline lookup yields CDR1 MNHNS and CDR2 SASEGT. The repertoire was sequenced with immunoSEQ multiplex PCR; TCRdb's copy has only in-frame clones and lacks some. The table has about 2.2 million clones, approximately 92% seen once. Positive CCR7 selection of CD45RO-negative cells yielded the naive CD8 cells, and terminally differentiated effector memory CD45RA+ cells were excluded. This chain connects TRBV6-1 to TRBJ2-7; D is perhaps TRBD1 (5 bases). This TCR was sampled from a man aged 18 to 35 in good health. Some clones in this sample may be carry-over from other donors' samples. Sequenced input: naive CD8+ T cells from PBMCs. This CDR3 is CASSEAVGWGDEQYF. The CDR3 DNA is TGTGCCAGCAGTGAAGCGGTGGGATGGGGCGACGAGCAGTACTTC.